Described below is a single TCR beta chain sequence and its context. The data were obtained in a study of shared clonotypes between healthy human individuals. About the study: Donor composition was a couple of women and three men, aged 18 to 49.

Only Caucasian adults living in Nashville, Tennessee made up the donor group. Unsorted samples used approximately 87 million PBMCs for genomic DNA. Trimming left V 2 bases short and J 8 bases short, with 17 bases between. The CDR3 contains 15 residues. Germline CDR1 is SGHTS and CDR2 is YDEGEE. The sequenced material, unsorted PBMC DNA, was run on ten immunoSEQ deep assay plates. Generated by immunoSEQ multiplex PCR, the TCRdb table keeps only in-frame clones and is missing some. The sample lists some 480,000 clones; about 80% were seen once. The receptor was derived from a woman between 35 and 50 years old in good health. Some clones in this sample may be carry-over from other donors' samples. The V call is TRBV5-8, the J call TRBJ2-1; D perhaps matches TRBD1 (5 bases). The sample comprised PBMCs. In DNA form, the CDR3 reads TGTGCCAGCAGCTTTTATATGATGGGCAGGGATGAGCAGTTCTTC. This encodes CASSFYMMGRDEQFF.